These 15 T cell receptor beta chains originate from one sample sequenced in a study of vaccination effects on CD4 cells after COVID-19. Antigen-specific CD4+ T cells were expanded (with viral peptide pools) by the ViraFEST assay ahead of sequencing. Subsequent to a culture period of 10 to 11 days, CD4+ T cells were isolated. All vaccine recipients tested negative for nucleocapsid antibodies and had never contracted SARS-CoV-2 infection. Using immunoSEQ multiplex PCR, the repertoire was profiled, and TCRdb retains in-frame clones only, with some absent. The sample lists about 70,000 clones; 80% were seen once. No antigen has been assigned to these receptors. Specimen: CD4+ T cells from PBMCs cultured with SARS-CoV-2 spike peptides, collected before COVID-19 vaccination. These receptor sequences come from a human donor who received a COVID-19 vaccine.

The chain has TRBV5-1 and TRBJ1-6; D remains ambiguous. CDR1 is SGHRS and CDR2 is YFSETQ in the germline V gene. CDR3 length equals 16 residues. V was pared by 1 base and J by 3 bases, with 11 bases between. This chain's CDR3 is CASSLLGIYYNSPLHF. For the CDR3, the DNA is TGCGCCAGCAGCTTGTTAGGGATCTACTATAATTCACCCCTCCACTTT.

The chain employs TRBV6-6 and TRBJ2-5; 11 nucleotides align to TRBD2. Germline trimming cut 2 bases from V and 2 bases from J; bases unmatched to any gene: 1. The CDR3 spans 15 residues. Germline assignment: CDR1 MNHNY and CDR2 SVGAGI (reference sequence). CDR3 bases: TGTGCCAGCAGTTACGTAGCGGGGGGGCAAGAGACCCAGTACTTC. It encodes CASSYVAGGQETQYF.

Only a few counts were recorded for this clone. The CDR3 coding sequence is TGTGCCAGCAGCCCGGGGGGGACTAGCAGCACAGATACGCAGTATTTT. This sequence encodes CASSPGGTSSTDTQYF. This rearrangement joins TRBV9 to TRBJ2-3; the match to TRBD2 covers 9 bases. Germline-derived CDR1 and CDR2 are SGDLS and YYNGEE. After removal of 4 bases from V and 0 bases from J, the junction contained 6 bases not matched to a gene. This CDR3 has 16 residues.

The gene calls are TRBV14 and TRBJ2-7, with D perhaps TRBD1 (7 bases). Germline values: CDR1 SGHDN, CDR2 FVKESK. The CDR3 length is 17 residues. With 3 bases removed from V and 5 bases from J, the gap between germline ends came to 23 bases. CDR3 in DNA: TGTGCCAGCAGCCACAACAAGGGGGCGGGGATCCCAAACGAGCAGTACGTC. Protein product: CASSHNKGAGIPNEQYV.

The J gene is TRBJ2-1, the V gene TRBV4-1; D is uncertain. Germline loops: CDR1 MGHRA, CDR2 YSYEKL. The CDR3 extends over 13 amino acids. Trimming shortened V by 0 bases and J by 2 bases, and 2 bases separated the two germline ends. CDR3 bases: TGCGCCAGCAGCCAAGATACCTACAATGAGCAGTTCTTC. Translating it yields CASSQDTYNEQFF.

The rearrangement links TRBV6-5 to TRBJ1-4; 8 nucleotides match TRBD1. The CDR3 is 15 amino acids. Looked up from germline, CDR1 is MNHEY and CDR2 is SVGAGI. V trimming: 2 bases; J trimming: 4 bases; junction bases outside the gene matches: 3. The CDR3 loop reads CASSYRGQGNEKLFF. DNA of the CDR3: TGTGCCAGCAGTTACCGAGGACAGGGTAATGAAAAACTGTTTTTT.

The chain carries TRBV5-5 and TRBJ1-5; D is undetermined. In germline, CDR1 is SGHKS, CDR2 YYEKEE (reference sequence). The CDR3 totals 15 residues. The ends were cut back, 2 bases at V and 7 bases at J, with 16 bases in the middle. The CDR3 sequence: CASSFQTGLGQPQHF. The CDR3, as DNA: TGTGCCAGCAGCTTTCAGACTGGGCTTGGACAGCCCCAGCATTTT.

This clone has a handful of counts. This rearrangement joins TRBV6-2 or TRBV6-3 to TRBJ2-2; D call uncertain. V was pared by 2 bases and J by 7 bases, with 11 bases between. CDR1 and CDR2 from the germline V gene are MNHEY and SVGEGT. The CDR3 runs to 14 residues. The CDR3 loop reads CASSYNLDGGELFF. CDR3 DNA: TGTGCCAGCAGTTACAACTTGGATGGCGGGGAGCTGTTTTTT.

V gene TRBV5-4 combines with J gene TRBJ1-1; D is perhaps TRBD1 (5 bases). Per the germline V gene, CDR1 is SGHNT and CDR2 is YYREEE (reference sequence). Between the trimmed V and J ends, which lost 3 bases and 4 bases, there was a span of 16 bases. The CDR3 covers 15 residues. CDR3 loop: CASSSGSPITTEAFF. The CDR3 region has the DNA TGTGCCAGCAGCTCAGGGTCCCCGATAACCACTGAAGCTTTCTTT. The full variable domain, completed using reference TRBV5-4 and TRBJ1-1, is ETGVTQSPTHLIKTRGQQVTLRCSSQSGHNTVSWYQQALGQGPQFIFQYYREEENGRGNFPPRFSGLQFPNYSSELNVNALELDDSALYLCASSSGSPITTEAFFGQGTRLTVV.

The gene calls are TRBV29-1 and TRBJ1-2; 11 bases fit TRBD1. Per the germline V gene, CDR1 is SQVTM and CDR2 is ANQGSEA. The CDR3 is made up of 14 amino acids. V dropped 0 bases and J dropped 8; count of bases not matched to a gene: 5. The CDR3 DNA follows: TGCAGCGTTGAAGACAAAGGACAGGGGGCGGGCTACACCTTC. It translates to CSVEDKGQGAGYTF.

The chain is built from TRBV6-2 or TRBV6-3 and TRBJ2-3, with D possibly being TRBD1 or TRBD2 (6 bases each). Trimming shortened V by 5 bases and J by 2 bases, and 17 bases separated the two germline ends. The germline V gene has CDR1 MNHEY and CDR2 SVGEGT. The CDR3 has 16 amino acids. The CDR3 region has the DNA TGTGCCAGCAGTCCCTGGGGGCGGGGCCACACAGATACGCAGTATTTT. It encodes CASSPWGRGHTDTQYF.

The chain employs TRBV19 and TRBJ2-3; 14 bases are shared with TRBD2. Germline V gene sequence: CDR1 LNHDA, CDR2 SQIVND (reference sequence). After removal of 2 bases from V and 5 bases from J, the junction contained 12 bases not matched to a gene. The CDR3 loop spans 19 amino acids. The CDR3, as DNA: TGTGCCAGTAGTATAACGGGATACGGGACTAGCGGGGGCCGAGATACGCAGTATTTT. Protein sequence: CASSITGYGTSGGRDTQYF.

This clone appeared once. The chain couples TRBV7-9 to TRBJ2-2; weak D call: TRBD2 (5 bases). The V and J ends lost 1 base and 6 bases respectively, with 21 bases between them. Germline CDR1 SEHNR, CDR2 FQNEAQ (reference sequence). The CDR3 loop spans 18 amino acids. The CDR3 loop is CASSLELRGPRFSGELFF. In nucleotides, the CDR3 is TGTGCCAGCAGCTTAGAATTAAGAGGGCCCCGGTTCTCCGGGGAGCTGTTTTTT.

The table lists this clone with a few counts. CDR3 in DNA: TGTGCCAGCAGTCCACAGGGGGGTAGTCAGCCCCAGCATTTT. This encodes CASSPQGGSQPQHF. V is TRBV6-5 and J is TRBJ1-5; 8 bases are a match to TRBD1. Trimming cost V 5 bases and J 6 bases; bases outside gene matches: 6. CDR3 size: 14 residues. The germline CDR1 and CDR2 sequences are MNHEY and SVGAGI.

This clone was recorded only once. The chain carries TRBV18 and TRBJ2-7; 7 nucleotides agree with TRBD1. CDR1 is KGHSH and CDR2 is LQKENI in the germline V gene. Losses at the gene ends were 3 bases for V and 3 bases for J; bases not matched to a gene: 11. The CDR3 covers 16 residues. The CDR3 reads CASSPERDRVNYEQYV. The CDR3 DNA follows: TGTGCCAGCTCACCGGAGAGGGACAGAGTTAACTACGAGCAGTACGTC.